This TCR beta chain came from a study of shared clonotypes between healthy human individuals (dated by TCRdb to the early 2020s). Study-level background: A few men and a couple of women, aged 18 to 49 years, made up the cohort. To estimate repertoire size and how much clonotypes are shared between individuals, the study performed deep sequencing of blood TCR repertoires from a handful of healthy adults. Per donor, three plates each were used for CD4 naive and CD4 memory, two for CD8 naive, and one for CD8 memory. Each donor's leukapheresis produced roughly between about 0.85 and 10 billion PBMCs. Different laboratories and diverse techniques were used to prepare libraries and sequence TCR repertoires, to increase sequencing depth and limit assay-specific biases.

To note about this clone: The clone's antigen remains unknown. No much larger clone exists at a distance of one base, and base qualities are not known. Other DNA sequences in this sample translate to the same CDR3.

Deletion took 0 bases off V and 4 bases off J, with a span of 4 bases between the germline ends. Per the germline V gene, SGHAT is the CDR1 and FQNNGV is the CDR2. Taken from cysteine to phenylalanine, the CDR3 has 12 residues. The retained sequence is limited to the CDR3, 36 bases, with the frame set at the first base. Using the deep immunoSEQ assay, TCR CDR3 regions were amplified from genomic DNA by multiplex PCR. For each cell subset, the extracted genomic DNA was distributed evenly across all wells of several immunoSEQ 96-well plates, and each plate served as one replicate. For sorted subsets, 150 to 250 ng genomic DNA, equal to approximately 30,000 T cell genomes, was loaded into each replicate PCR. Purified libraries were quantified with a Qubit 3.0 fluorometer, sized on a Bioanalyzer 2100, and re-quantified with the KAPA Library Quantification kit. Every immunoSEQ 96-well plate was sequenced on a separate single-read 150-cycle Illumina NextSeq 550 flow cell. Concerning the study's data processing: Because the immunoSEQ output held only junctional sequences and lacked quality scores, the filtering could not match the filtering applied to full-length reads. Sequences were annotated with PyIR, a Python wrapper for IgBLAST v1.9, using IMGT germline references to assign V/J genes and CDR3. Any read was removed if the V/J assignment was weak (E-value above 1e-6), the CDR3 was missing, or the read contained stop codons, out-of-frame junctions, or ambiguous translated residues. V3J clonotypes were defined as sequences sharing an identical inferred V gene, J gene, and CDR3 amino acid sequence. The percentage overlap between two repertoires was calculated by dividing the number of shared unique clonotypes by the size of the smaller repertoire. Three approaches were used to assess repertoire richness: RTK rarefaction, the Chao1 estimator, and Recon v2.1 estimates of unobserved clonotypes. OLGA was used to compute generation probabilities for all TCRbeta clonotypes that the gDNA method yielded from a few donors. TCRdb limited this immuneACCESS table to in-frame rearrangements with V and J called. A share of clones is missing; checked studies link under half to unresolved V genes, and the rest is unexplained. Clone size and the V and J calls come from that table; the DNA yielded D and trimming. In this sample the table shows approximately 640,000 clones, roughly 87% of which occur a single time. About 33% of the sample goes to the ten largest clones.

Study-level results and caveats: Estimated clonotype richness was generally larger for naive than for memory subsets. Rarefaction of sorted-subset datasets indicated incomplete sequencing despite the large sequencing depth. Only blood was sampled, and tissue TCR repertoires likely differ from those in blood. The genetic and exposure-history diversity represented was limited by the small number of donors. Higher generation probabilities were observed for clonotypes shared by all four sorted-subset donors than for non-shared clonotypes. When a handful of donors were compared, the shared fraction of clonotypes was about 5% for naive CD4, roughly 3.3% for naive CD8, roughly 2.5% for memory CD4, and about 0.36% for memory CD8. Based on pairwise subsampling, the degree of clonotype sharing among donors was expected to be affected by sequencing depth.

The donors were healthy, HIV-negative adults with no recently reported acute infections or vaccinations. Every donor was a Caucasian adult living in Nashville, Tennessee, USA. The CD8 memory samples were a combination of magnetically selected CD45RO+ cells and CCR7-negative CD45RA+ effector memory (TemRA) cells. Blood was collected by leukapheresis, and PBMCs were isolated by Ficoll-Histopaque density gradient centrifugation and then cryopreserved in liquid nitrogen vapor phase. Analytical flow cytometry was used to check the purity and quantity of each magnetically sorted T cell population. Genomic DNA was isolated from each sorted fraction and quantified by UV absorbance on a Nanodrop 2000c.

The rearranged segments are TRBV11-2 and TRBJ2-7, with the D gene uncertain. Sequencing used memory CD8+ T cells from PBMCs. The meaning of the sample's cell subset or site label: CD45RO+ cells pooled with CCR7-negative TemRA cells. This clonotype was obtained from a man younger than 35 in good health. Some clones in this sample may be carry-over from other donors' samples. The DNA is TGTGCCAGCAGCTTAGATGGATACGAGCAGTACTTC. Its protein reads: CASSLDGYEQYF.